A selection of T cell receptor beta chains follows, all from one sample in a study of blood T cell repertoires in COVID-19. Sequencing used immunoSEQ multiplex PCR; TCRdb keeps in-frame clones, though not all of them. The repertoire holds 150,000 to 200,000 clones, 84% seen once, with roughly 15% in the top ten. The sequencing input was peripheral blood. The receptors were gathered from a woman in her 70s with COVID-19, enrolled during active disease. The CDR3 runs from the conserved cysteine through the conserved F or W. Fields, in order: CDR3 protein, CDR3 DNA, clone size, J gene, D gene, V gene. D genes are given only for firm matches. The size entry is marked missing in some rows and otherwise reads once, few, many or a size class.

CASSYRVGDEKLFF TGTGCCAGCAGCTACAGGGTCGGGGATGAAAAACTGTTTTTT - TRBJ1-4 - TRBV11-2
CASSQAGVNTEAFF TGTGCCAGCAGCCAAGCGGGGGTTAACACTGAAGCTTTCTTT few TRBJ1-1 - TRBV3-1/TRBV3-2
CASSLGTSGASSTDTQYF TGTGCCAGCAGCTTAGGGACTAGTGGGGCTTCTAGCACAGATACGCAGTATTTT - TRBJ2-3 TRBD2 TRBV11-2
CASSLRAGQGEAFF TGCGCCAGCAGCTTGCGGGCAGGTCAGGGTGAAGCTTTCTTT - TRBJ1-1 - TRBV5-1
CASSPGTVGNTIYF TGTGCCAGCAGTCCCGGGACAGTGGGAAACACCATATATTTT - TRBJ1-3 TRBD1 TRBV7-9
CASSSRLAGSTDTQYF TGTGCCAGCAGCTCCAGACTAGCGGGGAGCACAGATACGCAGTATTTT - TRBJ2-3 TRBD2 TRBV14
CASKRSGEQYF TGTGCCAGCAAAAGGTCAGGGGAGCAGTACTTC - TRBJ2-7 - TRBV2
CASSLRGLGGYTF TGTGCCAGCAGCTTAAGGGGTTTAGGTGGCTACACCTTC few TRBJ1-2 - TRBV7-9
CASSGRLGTQETQYF TGTGCCAGCAGTGGCCGATTGGGGACTCAAGAGACCCAGTACTTC - TRBJ2-5 - TRBV2
CASSNIAGVRTDTQYF TGTGCCAGCAGCAATATAGCGGGAGTGAGGACAGATACGCAGTATTTT - TRBJ2-3 TRBD2 TRBV7-9
CASSFSNEKLFF TGCGCCAGCAGCTTCAGTAATGAAAAACTGTTTTTT once TRBJ1-4 - TRBV5-1
CASSLDIGGRTDNEQFF TGTGCCAGCAGCTTGGATATCGGGGGAAGGACTGACAATGAGCAGTTCTTC few TRBJ2-1 - TRBV5-4
CASSFGYQETQYF TGTGCCAGCAGCTTTGGCTACCAAGAGACCCAGTACTTC - TRBJ2-5 - TRBV11-3
CASSVTGNANEKLFF TGTGCCAGCAGCGTTACAGGGAACGCTAATGAAAAACTGTTTTTT - TRBJ1-4 - TRBV2
CASKAGGMVLNEQFF TGCGCCAGCAAGGCGGGAGGGATGGTTTTGAATGAGCAGTTCTTC few TRBJ2-1 TRBD2 TRBV5-1
CASSLVRNEKLFF TGTGCCAGCAGCTTGGTACGGAATGAAAAACTGTTTTTT - TRBJ1-4 - TRBV5-8
CASSLDPGGVGGQPQHF TGTGCCAGCAGCTTAGACCCCGGAGGAGTGGGGGGGCAGCCCCAGCATTTT - TRBJ1-5 - TRBV11-2
CASSAGLAEWETQYF TGTGCCAGCAGTGCTGGGCTAGCCGAGTGGGAGACCCAGTACTTC - TRBJ2-5 - TRBV2
CASSFRWASGGNTIYF TGTGCCAGCTCCTTCCGGTGGGCGTCTGGTGGAAACACCATATATTTT - TRBJ1-3 - TRBV28
CASSLDRGTEAFF TGTGCCAGCAGCCTAGACAGGGGCACTGAAGCTTTCTTT - TRBJ1-1 TRBD1 TRBV6-5
CASSLGLAGAYEQYF TGTGCCAGCAGCTTGGGACTAGCGGGAGCCTACGAGCAGTACTTC few TRBJ2-7 TRBD2 TRBV27
CASSPQVGTYEQYF TGCGCCAGCAGCCCACAGGTAGGAACCTACGAGCAGTACTTC - TRBJ2-7 - TRBV5-1
CASSTARQGGFTEAFF TGTGCCAGTAGTACGGCGAGACAGGGAGGATTCACTGAAGCTTTCTTT - TRBJ1-1 TRBD1 TRBV19
CASSETGGTHNEQFF TGCGCCAGCAGCGAGACAGGGGGCACCCACAATGAGCAGTTCTTC - TRBJ2-1 TRBD1 TRBV5-1
CSVESGQALSGYTF TGCAGCGTGGAAAGTGGGCAGGCCCTAAGTGGCTACACCTTC - TRBJ1-2 - TRBV29-1
CATSREGYTDTQYF TGTGCCACCAGTCGGGAGGGATACACAGATACGCAGTATTTT once TRBJ2-3 TRBD2 TRBV24-1
CASSRDRANQPQHF TGTGCCAGCAGCCGGGACAGGGCCAATCAGCCCCAGCATTTT - TRBJ1-5 TRBD1 TRBV5-5
CASTEWGSNQPQHF TGTGCCAGTACTGAGTGGGGCTCGAATCAGCCCCAGCATTTT - TRBJ1-5 - TRBV2
CASSSSRLTTDTQYF TGCGCCAGCAGCTCGTCCAGGTTAACTACAGATACGCAGTATTTT few TRBJ2-3 - TRBV5-1
CASSQSGGGGGYEQYF TGCGCCAGCAGTCAATCTGGGGGGGGAGGGGGTTACGAGCAGTACTTC - TRBJ2-7 - TRBV23-1
CASSQLQGSSPLHF TGTGCCAGCAGCCAACTGCAGGGGAGTTCACCCCTCCACTTT - TRBJ1-6 - TRBV3-1/TRBV3-2
CASKGGAYGANVLTF TGTGCCAGCAAAGGGGGGGCTTATGGGGCCAACGTCCTGACTTTC few TRBJ2-6 - TRBV2
CASSQSLAGGNEQFF TGCGCCAGCAGTCAATCTCTAGCGGGGGGGAATGAGCAGTTCTTC - TRBJ2-1 TRBD2 TRBV23-1
CASSQGQRSNQPQHF TGTGCCAGCAGCCAAGGACAAAGGAGCAATCAGCCCCAGCATTTT - TRBJ1-5 - TRBV3-1/TRBV3-2
CASSPPTHPGNTIYF TGTGCCAGCTCACCGCCGACTCATCCTGGAAACACCATATATTTT - TRBJ1-3 - TRBV18
CASSQDFGWSQPQHF TGCGCCAGCAGCCAAGATTTTGGCTGGAGTCAGCCCCAGCATTTT - TRBJ1-5 - TRBV4-1
CASSSSGRPPYEQYF TGTGCCAGCAGTTCTAGCGGGAGACCCCCCTACGAGCAGTACTTC - TRBJ2-7 TRBD2 TRBV28
CASSYGTSGRGDGEQYF TGTGCCAGCAGCTATGGGACTAGCGGGAGAGGAGACGGCGAGCAGTACTTC - TRBJ2-7 TRBD2 TRBV3-1/TRBV3-2
CASRQGGEEQFF TGTGCCAGCAGGCAGGGGGGCGAGGAGCAGTTCTTC - TRBJ2-1 - TRBV2
CASSLFMGGPTEAFF TGTGCCAGCAGTTTATTTATGGGAGGTCCCACTGAAGCTTTCTTT few TRBJ1-1 - TRBV27
CASSISPGEGGYTF TGTGCCAGCAGTATAAGTCCAGGGGAGGGAGGCTACACCTTC - TRBJ1-2 - TRBV13
CASSPAVTNEKLFF TGTGCCAGCTCACCGGCAGTGACTAATGAAAAACTGTTTTTT - TRBJ1-4 - TRBV18
CASSLEHSPKAFF TGTGCCAGCAGTTTGGAGCATAGCCCTAAAGCTTTCTTT - TRBJ1-1 - TRBV28
CASSVSRANTGELFF TGTGCCAGTAGTGTTTCGAGGGCGAACACCGGGGAGCTGTTTTTT - TRBJ2-2 - TRBV19
CASSEYGRGGGYTF TGTGCCAGCAGTGAATATGGAAGGGGGGGCGGCTACACCTTC few TRBJ1-2 - TRBV25-1
CASSMSRDSQPQHF TGTGCCAGCAGCATGTCCCGGGACAGCCAGCCCCAGCATTTT - TRBJ1-5 TRBD1 TRBV7-2
CASSLGGTNTEAFF TGTGCCAGCAGCTTGGGAGGAACCAACACTGAAGCTTTCTTT - TRBJ1-1 - TRBV5-4
CASRGTGVEQPQHF TGTGCCAGCAGGGGGACAGGGGTAGAGCAGCCCCAGCATTTT - TRBJ1-5 TRBD1 TRBV6-5
CASRQGQATDTQYF TGTGCCAGCAGACAGGGACAGGCAACAGATACGCAGTATTTT few TRBJ2-3 TRBD1 TRBV7-9
CASSQDRVKLFF TGTGCCAGCAGTCAGGACAGGGTAAAACTGTTTTTT - TRBJ1-4 TRBD1 TRBV28
CASSPRRAGGVNEQFF TGTGCCAGCAGCCCCCGGAGGGCGGGAGGTGTAAATGAGCAGTTCTTC - TRBJ2-1 TRBD2 TRBV7-2
CASSLWSRGLGEQYF TGTGCCAGCAGCTTATGGTCCAGGGGGTTAGGCGAGCAGTACTTC - TRBJ2-7 TRBD1 TRBV7-8
CSVRPITSGSYNEQFF TGCAGCGTCCGGCCAATCACTAGCGGATCCTACAATGAGCAGTTCTTC - TRBJ2-1 TRBD2 TRBV29-1